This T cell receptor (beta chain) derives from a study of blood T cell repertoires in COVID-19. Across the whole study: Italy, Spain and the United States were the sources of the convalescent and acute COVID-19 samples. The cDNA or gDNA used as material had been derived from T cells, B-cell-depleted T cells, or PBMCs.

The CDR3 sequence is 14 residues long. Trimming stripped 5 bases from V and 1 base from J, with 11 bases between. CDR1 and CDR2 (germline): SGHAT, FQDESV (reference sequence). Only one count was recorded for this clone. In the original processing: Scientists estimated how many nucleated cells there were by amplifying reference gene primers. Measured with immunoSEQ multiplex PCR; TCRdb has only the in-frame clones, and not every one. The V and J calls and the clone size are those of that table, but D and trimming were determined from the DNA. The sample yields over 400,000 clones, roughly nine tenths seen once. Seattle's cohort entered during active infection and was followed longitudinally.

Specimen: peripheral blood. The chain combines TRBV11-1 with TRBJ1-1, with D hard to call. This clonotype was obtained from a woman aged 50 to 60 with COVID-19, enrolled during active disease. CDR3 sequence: CASSPRVRNTEAFF. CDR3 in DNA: TGTGCCAGCAGCCCCCGGGTAAGGAACACTGAAGCTTTCTTT.